This TCR beta chain appears in the sequencing data of a study of Ad26.COV2.S vaccination and SARS-CoV-2 variants. Here immunoSEQ multiplex PCR was the method, and the copy in TCRdb shows in-frame clones only, minus some. This table has roughly 350,000 clones, about 88% appearing once. Treatment denoted: some 20 received Ad26.COV2.S at low or high dose, single or two shots; 5 received placebo; per-sample allocation not given. Samples were taken on day 63 after the first vaccine or placebo injection. In germline, CDR1 is LGHDT, CDR2 YNNKEL (reference sequence). The CDR3 length is 20 residues. With 0 bases removed from V and 5 bases from J, the gap between germline ends came to 25 bases.

The TCR was taken from a person aged 18-60 years who received the Ad26.COV2.S COVID-19 vaccine or a placebo. This material consisted of peripheral blood, taken in a trial of Ad26.COV2.S vaccine versus placebo. The chain carries TRBV3-1 (or the pseudogene TRBV3-2) and TRBJ2-2; D may be TRBD2 (6 bases). This CDR3 reads CASSQDQGRRAGPPTGELFF. As DNA, the CDR3 is TGTGCCAGCAGCCAAGATCAAGGGCGACGGGCGGGGCCGCCTACCGGGGAGCTGTTTTTT.